This entry concerns a single T cell receptor beta chain. Its specificity is unknown. The data were obtained in a study of Ad26.COV2.S vaccination and SARS-CoV-2 variants. Study results and caveats: Total responses of T cells may have been underestimated by the analyses of TCR breadth and depth.

Data came from immunoSEQ multiplex PCR; TCRdb stores just in-frame clones and leaves some out. The table lists under 550,000 clones, 80% to 95% of them singletons. The CDR3 extends over 12 amino acids. The germline gives CDR1 LNHDA, CDR2 SQIVND (reference sequence). Regarding treatment: around 19 received Ad26.COV2.S at low or high dose, single or two shots; about 5 received placebo; per-sample allocation not given. The samples were gathered on day 63 after the first injection of vaccine or placebo. The gene calls are TRBV19 and TRBJ2-3; D not certain. The sequences come from peripheral blood, collected in a trial of Ad26.COV2.S vaccine versus placebo. This TCR was recovered from a person between 18 and 65 years old who received the Ad26.COV2.S COVID-19 vaccine or a placebo. The CDR3: CATRRGTDTQYF. The DNA of the CDR3 is TGTGCAACTCGTAGGGGCACAGATACGCAGTATTTT.